Each of the 27 T cell receptor beta chains below was sequenced from the same sample in a study of cytomegalovirus exposure and HLA in healthy donors. Primers: 60 Vbeta forward and 13 Jbeta reverse. Libraries were prepared by immunoSEQ multiplex PCR; TCRdb keeps only in-frame clonotypes and omits some of them. The sample comprises over 150,000 clones, 65% to 80% of which are singletons, and roughly 2% rests with the top ten. Sequencing used PBMCs. Receptors were obtained from a man aged 40-49 years in good health and CMV-seronegative.

The count of this clone is one. The chain uses TRBV6-1 and TRBJ2-2; TRBD1 is a possible D gene (5 bases). Germline V gene data show CDR1 as MNHNS and CDR2 as SASEGT. The CDR3 covers 13 residues. The ends were cut back, 6 bases at V and 3 bases at J, with 8 bases in the middle. CDR3: CASRGQHTGELFF. The CDR3 DNA reads TGTGCCAGCAGGGGGCAGCACACCGGGGAGCTGTTTTTT.

A note on this clone: One junction end does not reproduce the germline sequence, and a read error may be involved. The chain uses TRBV7-7 and TRBJ2-5; D uncertain. The CDR3 runs 14 residues. CDR1 SSHAT and CDR2 FNYEAQ come from the germline V gene (reference sequence). The CDR3 loop is CASSRSGGGETQYF. In DNA form, the CDR3 reads TGTGCTAGCAGCCGGTCGGGTGGTGGGGAGACCCAGTACTTC.

This sequence joins TRBV11-1 and TRBJ1-4, with 10 positions matching TRBD1. This CDR3 is built from 16 residues. The V segment lost 5 bases and the J segment 4 bases; nucleotides outside the gene matches: 7. Germline-derived CDR1 and CDR2 are SGHAT and FQDESV (reference sequence). The CDR3 sequence: CASSTRQGAVNEKLFF. The CDR3, as DNA: TGTGCCAGCAGCACCCGACAGGGGGCGGTTAATGAAAAACTGTTTTTT.

V and J are TRBV20-1 and TRBJ2-7; TRBD1 agrees at 7 bases. V lost 8 bases to trimming and J lost 6 bases; unmatched junction nucleotides: 4. In germline, CDR1 is DFQATT, CDR2 SNEGSKA (reference sequence). This CDR3 has 10 residues. In nucleotides, the CDR3 is TGCAGTAAGGGACAGAGCGAGCAGTACTTC. The encoded protein is CSKGQSEQYF.

The chain is built from TRBV7-9 and TRBJ2-5; 8 nucleotides line up with TRBD2. CDR3 length equals 16 residues. Germline-derived CDR1 and CDR2 are SEHNR and FQNEAQ (reference sequence). J was trimmed by 5 bases and V by 3 bases; bases with no gene match: 11. The CDR3 spells CASSLGLPGGLETQYF. CDR3 DNA sequence: TGTGCCAGCAGCTTGGGACTTCCGGGGGGGCTCGAGACCCAGTACTTC.

This clone was found a few times. The junction does not match germline at one end; this may be a read error. V usage is TRBV7-7 and J usage is TRBJ1-4; maybe TRBD1 (5 bases). The germline CDR1 and CDR2 sequences are SSHAT and FNYEAQ (reference sequence). The CDR3 contains 13 residues. The CDR3 region is CASSSRVGEKLFF. The DNA of the CDR3 is TGTGCTAGCAGCTCCAGGGTGGGCGAAAAACTGTTTTTT.

The table lists this clone with a count of one. J is TRBJ1-2 and V is TRBV6-5; D is uncertain. Trimming cost V 5 bases and J 0 bases, with 4 bases left between them. The CDR3 extends over 12 amino acids. Germline V CDR1 and CDR2: MNHEY, SVGAGI. The CDR3 protein is CASSPANYGYTF. CDR3 in DNA: TGTGCCAGCAGTCCAGCTAACTATGGCTACACCTTC.

This clone was seen a single time. V is TRBV6-4 and J is TRBJ1-3; tentatively, D is TRBD1 (5 bases). Trimming shortened V by 5 bases and J by 4 bases, and 15 bases separated the two germline ends. In germline, CDR1 is MRHNA, CDR2 SNTAGT. The CDR3 sequence is 15 residues long. The CDR3 DNA is TGTGCCAGCAGTAGAACCGGGACTCCGGGAAACACCATATATTTT. The encoded protein is CASSRTGTPGNTIYF.

The chain uses TRBV21-1 and TRBJ2-7; TRBD2 is taken as the D call from the table, unchecked against the DNA. TRBV21-1 is marked as a pseudogene. This CDR3 is built from 17 residues. In nucleotides, the CDR3 is TGTGCCAGCAGCAGTCTAGCGGGAGGAAGACCCTCCTACGAGCAGTACTTC. The encoded protein is CASSSLAGGRPSYEQYF.

This rearrangement joins TRBV9 to TRBJ2-1, with 11 bases identical to TRBD2. The germline gives CDR1 SGDLS, CDR2 YYNGEE. The CDR3 contains 16 residues. J gave up 5 bases and V 2 bases, and 6 bases lay outside the gene matches. DNA for the CDR3: TGTGCCAGCAGCGTCACTAGCGGGAGTGGCCACAATGAGCAGTTCTTC. Translated: CASSVTSGSGHNEQFF.

This chain uses TRBV6-1 with TRBJ2-7, with TRBD2 matching 9 bases. Germline values: CDR1 MNHNS, CDR2 SASEGT. This CDR3 spans 13 amino acids. J lost 2 bases, V lost 8 bases, and 4 bases had no gene match. The CDR3 DNA sequence: TGTGCCAGCGGAGCGGGAGGTACCTACGAGCAGTACTTC. Amino acids: CASGAGGTYEQYF.

The chain joins TRBV27 to TRBJ2-1; TRBD1 agrees at 7 bases. Germline V gives CDR1 MNHEY, CDR2 SMNVEV (reference sequence). V lost 6 bases to trimming and J lost 1 base; unmatched junction nucleotides: 6. The CDR3 is made up of 15 amino acids. The CDR3: CASRPDRDSYNEQFF. The CDR3 coding sequence is TGTGCCAGCAGACCCGACAGGGATTCCTACAATGAGCAGTTCTTC.

The chain recombines TRBV10-3 with TRBJ1-5, with a possible D match to TRBD1 (6 bases). The CDR3 runs 14 residues. The germline CDR1 and CDR2 sequences are ENHRY and SYGVKD. Trimming took 7 bases from V and 0 from J, leaving 10 bases between them. The CDR3, as DNA: TGTGCCATCAACAGGGAATATAGCAATCAGCCCCAGCATTTT. This sequence encodes CAINREYSNQPQHF.

This chain links TRBV19 with TRBJ1-5; 7 positions match TRBD1. CDR1 LNHDA and CDR2 SQIVND come from the germline V gene (reference sequence). J lost 6 bases, V lost 3 bases, and 5 bases had no gene match. The CDR3 contains 14 residues. Here the CDR3 DNA reads TGTGCCAGTAGTATTCAGGGGGGCGGTCAGCCCCAGCATTTT. This translates into CASSIQGGGQPQHF.

The gene calls are TRBV7-9 and TRBJ2-1; 11 nucleotides agree with TRBD2. Germline values: CDR1 SEHNR, CDR2 FQNEAQ (reference sequence). The CDR3 has 16 residues. CDR3 bases: TGTTCCGTACAGGAAGGGCGGCTAGCGGGAGGTGATGAGCAGTTCTTC. It codes for CSVQEGRLAGGDEQFF.

This clone was seen a single time. The chain links TRBV5-4 to TRBJ2-5, with D tentatively TRBD2 (5 bases). Germline assignment: CDR1 SGHNT and CDR2 YYREEE (reference sequence). Trimming pared 3 bases from V and 1 base from J, leaving 16 bases between. The CDR3 contains 16 residues. The CDR3 is CASSSRRSSTQETQYF. CDR3 DNA sequence: TGTGCCAGCAGCTCTCGGAGGAGCTCCACCCAAGAGACCCAGTACTTC. The full variable domain, completed using reference TRBV5-4 and TRBJ2-5, is ETGVTQSPTHLIKTRGQQVTLRCSSQSGHNTVSWYQQALGQGPQFIFQYYREEENGRGNFPPRFSGLQFPNYSSELNVNALELDDSALYLCASSSRRSSTQETQYFGPGTRLLVL.

The CDR3 DNA reads TGTGCCAGTAGCGACAGGGGCCAAGAGACCCAGTACTTC. Its protein product is CASSDRGQETQYF. The V and J genes are TRBV19 and TRBJ2-5, with TRBD1 matching over 8 bases. V was clipped by 6 bases and J by 1 base; unmatched bases: 1. Germline CDR1 and CDR2: LNHDA and SQIVND (reference sequence). This CDR3 is 13 amino acids long.

This chain connects TRBV27 to TRBJ2-5, with D possibly matching TRBD1 (6 bases). From germline, CDR1 is MNHEY and CDR2 SMNVEV (reference sequence). Trimming removed 8 bases at V and 3 bases at J, with 19 bases between. The CDR3 is made up of 15 amino acids. In nucleotides, the CDR3 is TGTGCCAGCGGGCCGACAGGCACTACTGAAGAGACCCAGTACTTC. Protein product: CASGPTGTTEETQYF.

The chain joins TRBV6-6 to TRBJ2-3; 7 bases align to TRBD2. There are 15 residues in the CDR3. Germline CDR1 MNHNY, CDR2 SVGAGI (reference sequence). The V gene end was trimmed by 2 bases and the J gene end by 4 bases; junction bases not matched to a gene: 6. The DNA for the CDR3 is TGTGCCAGCAGTTACGGGGCTAGCGGCCCAGATACGCAGTATTTT. This codes for CASSYGASGPDTQYF.

The table lists this clone with a few counts. The chain recombines TRBV19 with TRBJ2-7, with 16 bases aligning to TRBD2. The J segment lost 3 bases and the V segment lost 8 bases, leaving 7 bases of the junction unmatched. This CDR3 comprises 16 residues. Germline CDR1 LNHDA, CDR2 SQIVND (reference sequence). CDR3 in DNA: TGTGCCAGTGGGACTAGCGGGAGGGCCGCAGGCTACGAGCAGTACTTC. Translation: CASGTSGRAAGYEQYF.

This clone occurred once. The junction shows a germline mismatch at one end, possibly a read error. V gene TRBV4-1 combines with J gene TRBJ2-2, with 11 bases that match TRBD1. The CDR3 is made up of 16 amino acids. CDR1 is MGHRA, CDR2 YSYEKL, per germline. The CDR3 is CASRHQGQGETGELFF. The CDR3 DNA sequence: TGCGCCAGCCGCCACCAGGGACAGGGGGAAACCGGGGAGCTGTTTTTT.

This rearrangement joins TRBV5-4 to TRBJ2-1, with D tentatively TRBD2 (5 bases). Between the trimmed V and J ends, which lost 4 bases and 8 bases, there was a span of 13 bases. The CDR3 runs to 13 residues. The V gene's germline CDR1 is SGHNT and CDR2 YYREEE (reference sequence). The DNA of the CDR3 is TGTGCCAGCAGCCCAGCGGCCCCGGATGAGCAGTTCTTC. Protein product: CASSPAAPDEQFF.

The V gene is TRBV6-1, the J gene TRBJ1-5; maybe TRBD1 (5 bases). The length of the CDR3 is 14 residues. Trimming left V 0 bases short and J 2 bases short, with 5 bases between. Germline CDR1 and CDR2: MNHNS and SASEGT. The CDR3 sequence: CASSEAGGNQPQHF. In DNA, the CDR3 is TGTGCCAGCAGTGAAGCAGGGGGCAATCAGCCCCAGCATTTT.

The rearrangement uses TRBV25-1 and TRBJ1-4; the D gene is possibly TRBD1 (6 bases). This CDR3 is 14 amino acids long. V lost 6 bases and J lost 8, with 16 bases in between. Germline V gene sequence: CDR1 MGHDK, CDR2 SYGVNS. CDR3 residues: CASRKGVLGEKLFF. CDR3 nucleotides: TGTGCCAGCAGGAAGGGGGTGTTGGGCGAAAAACTGTTTTTT. The full variable domain, rest sourced from reference TRBV25-1 and TRBJ1-4, is EADIYQTPRYLVIGTGKKITLECSQTMGHDKMYWYQQDPGMELHLIHYSYGVNSTEKGDLSSESTVSRIRTEHFPLTLESARPSHTSQYLCASRKGVLGEKLFFGSGTQLSVL.

This chain links TRBV7-6 with TRBJ2-1; 9 nucleotides line up with TRBD2. Germline V gives CDR1 SGHVS, CDR2 FNYEAQ. CDR3 length equals 15 residues. Germline trimming cut 5 bases from V and 1 base from J; bases unmatched to any gene: 3. The CDR3 is CASSPTSGSYNEQFF. The CDR3 DNA reads TGTGCCAGCAGCCCGACTAGCGGTTCCTACAATGAGCAGTTCTTC.

The chain links TRBV9 to TRBJ1-1; possible D gene TRBD1, 5 bases. Trimming took off 5 bases at V and 2 bases at J, with 13 bases between the two ends. The V gene's germline CDR1 is SGDLS and CDR2 YYNGEE. The CDR3 runs 14 residues. DNA for the CDR3: TGTGCCAGCAGTTCGGGCGGGGGTAACACTGAAGCTTTCTTT. Residues: CASSSGGGNTEAFF.

As concerns this clone: The junction departs from germline at one end; a sequencing error may be responsible. The J gene is TRBJ1-4, the V gene TRBV7-9; 9 bases align to TRBD1. CDR3 size: 15 residues. The germline CDR1 and CDR2 sequences are SEHNR and FQNEAQ (reference sequence). DNA of the CDR3: TGTTCCAGCAGCTTCGTACAGGGGGCTGTGGAAAAACTGTTTTTT. Its protein product is CSSSFVQGAVEKLFF.